The 27 T cell receptor beta chains reported below all come from one sample, sequenced in a study of identical twins. TCRdb independently ran MiXCR on the 5' RACE reads; one entry per CDR3 protein. Seen here are 1.5 million to 2 million distinct CDR3 sequences, around 33% observed once, and the top ten hold 0.25% to 0.3%. The sequenced material came from cord blood. All receptors come from a newborn girl in good health.

Only a few counts were recorded for this clonotype. The chain is built from TRBV11-2 and TRBJ1-6; TRBD1 might be the D (6 bases). Trimming pared 5 bases from V and 6 bases from J, leaving 17 bases between. Germline lookup yields CDR1 SGHAT and CDR2 FQNNGV. This CDR3 comprises 16 residues. This chain's CDR3 is CASSARRTDLNSPLHF. CDR3 sequence (DNA): TGTGCCAGCAGCGCTCGTCGGACAGACCTTAATTCACCCCTCCACTTT.

This clonotype came up a few times. V gene TRBV2 combines with J gene TRBJ2-1, with 9 bases lining up with TRBD1. With V trimmed by 5 bases and J by 7 bases, 6 bases remained unmatched. Germline lookup yields CDR1 SNHLY and CDR2 FYNNEI. The CDR3 has 14 amino acids. CDR3 bases: TGTGCCAGCAGTACCGGGACAGGGAGGAATGAGCAGTTCTTC. Translated: CASSTGTGRNEQFF. Filled out from reference TRBV2 and TRBJ2-1, the complete variable domain reads EPEVTQTPSHQVTQMGQEVILRCVPISNHLYFYWYRQILGQKVEFLVSFYNNEISEKSEIFDDQFSVERPDGSNFTLKIRSTKLEDSAMYFCASSTGTGRNEQFFGPGTRLTVL.

The rearrangement uses TRBV20-1 and TRBJ2-5; D not certain. The DNA end favors TRBJ2-4, so the J call may be wrong. The CDR3 has 14 amino acids. Germline V gene sequence: CDR1 DFQATT, CDR2 SNEGSKA (reference sequence). CDR3 in DNA: TGCAGTGCTAAAACTCCCGGTTTTAAAAACATTCAGTACTTC. Its translation: CSAKTPGFKNIQYF.

V and J are TRBV3-1 and TRBJ2-7; maybe TRBD2 (5 bases). Trimming stripped 4 bases from V and 4 bases from J, with 14 bases between. This CDR3 has 14 amino acids. The germline V gene has CDR1 LGHDT and CDR2 YNNKEL (reference sequence). The CDR3 spells CASSPRVFRYEQYF. The CDR3 bases are TGTGCCAGCAGCCCGCGGGTCTTTCGGTACGAGCAGTACTTC.

This chain links TRBV6-1 with TRBJ2-4; D ambiguous. The DNA end favors TRBJ2-5, so the J call may be wrong. Germline V CDR1 and CDR2: MNHNS, SASEGT. The CDR3 extends over 12 amino acids. The CDR3 loop is CASSSSLGTQYF. The CDR3 DNA reads as TGTGCCAGCAGCTCCAGCCTGGGGACCCAGTACTTC.

The rearrangement uses TRBV29-1 and TRBJ2-3, with D possibly being TRBD1 (5 bases). CDR1 and CDR2 (germline): SQVTM, ANQGSEA. Trimming left V 5 bases short and J 1 base short, with 19 bases between. The CDR3 totals 16 residues. This CDR3 reads CSVLRGGFKGTDTQYF. The CDR3 DNA reads TGCAGCGTTTTAAGGGGTGGTTTTAAGGGCACAGATACGCAGTATTTT.

This chain links TRBV6-5 with TRBJ1-1; TRBD1 matches at 7 bases. This CDR3 spans 14 amino acids. With V trimmed by 5 bases and J by 5 bases, 8 bases remained unmatched. CDR1 MNHEY and CDR2 SVGAGI come from the germline V gene. The DNA for the CDR3 is TGTGCCAGCAGTAAACAGGGGCCCCCGACTGAAGCTTTCTTT. Translated, it gives CASSKQGPPTEAFF.

The chain uses TRBV5-1 and TRBJ2-7, with TRBD1 matching over 7 bases. CDR1 and CDR2 from the germline V gene are SGHRS and YFSETQ. The V and J ends lost 5 bases and 7 bases, in that order; junction bases with no gene match: 15. The CDR3 contains 15 residues. The CDR3 nucleotides are TGCGCCAGCAGTGGAGAGGGGGCAGGATACAATGAGCAGTACTTC. Translation: CASSGEGAGYNEQYF.

In its sample, this clonotype was seen a few times. This chain links TRBV3-1 with TRBJ2-1; 12 bases line up with TRBD1. Germline V CDR1 and CDR2: LGHDT, YNNKEL (reference sequence). Losses at the gene ends were 8 bases for V and 4 bases for J; bases not matched to a gene: 6. The CDR3 spans 15 residues. The CDR3 DNA follows: TGTGCCAGCGGCCCGGGACAGGGGGCTTACAATGAGCAGTTCTTC. Its protein is CASGPGQGAYNEQFF.

The table lists this clonotype with a few counts. This chain connects TRBV11-2 to TRBJ2-1, with TRBD2 identical over 7 bases. With V trimmed by 1 base and J by 5 bases, 5 bases remained unmatched. Germline V CDR1 and CDR2: SGHAT, FQNNGV. This CDR3 has 15 amino acids. The CDR3 nucleotides are TGTGCCAGCAGCTTAGGCTGGGAGGGCGACAATGAGCAGTTCTTC. Amino acids: CASSLGWEGDNEQFF.

This clonotype was picked up a small number of times. V usage is TRBV10-3 and J usage is TRBJ1-1; tentatively, D is TRBD1 (6 bases). Germline V CDR1 and CDR2: ENHRY, SYGVKD. The CDR3 loop spans 14 amino acids. Trimming took 3 bases from V and 7 from J, leaving 15 bases between them. DNA of the CDR3: TGTGCCATCAGTGATAATCAGGGGCTCGGTGAAGCTTTCTTT. Its protein is CAISDNQGLGEAFF.

The chain joins TRBV12-3 or TRBV12-4 to TRBJ2-4, with 8 bases that match TRBD1. The end of the DNA fits TRBJ2-7 better, so the J call may be wrong. The CDR3 extends over 16 amino acids. This chain's CDR3 is CASSLGGAGGAYEQYF. The DNA of the CDR3 is TGTGCCAGCAGTTTAGGAGGGGCAGGGGGCGCCTACGAGCAGTACTTC.

The chain combines TRBV7-2 with TRBJ2-3; the D is unclear. This CDR3 comprises 12 residues. The germline gives CDR1 SGHTA, CDR2 FQGNSA. V was cut by 5 bases and J by 9 bases, with 12 bases left in between. In DNA, the CDR3 is TGTGCCAGCAGCCCCCCCCCGAGAACGCAGTATTTT. It is translated as CASSPPPRTQYF. The variable domain in full, completed from reference TRBV7-2 and TRBJ2-3, reads GAGVSQSPSNKVTEKGKDVELRCDPISGHTALYWYRQSLGQGLEFLIYFQGNSAPDKSGLPSDRFSAERTGGSVSTLTIQRTQQEDSAVYLCASSPPPRTQYFGPGTRLTVL.

The chain recombines TRBV20-1 with TRBJ1-4, with D possibly being TRBD1 (6 bases). The CDR3 contains 14 residues. Trimming removed 1 base at V and 6 bases at J, with 12 bases between. In germline, CDR1 is DFQATT, CDR2 SNEGSKA (reference sequence). The CDR3 nucleotides are TGCAGTGCTAGAGTGGGGGGGCGTGATGAAAAACTGTTTTTT. Encoded protein: CSARVGGRDEKLFF.

V and J are TRBV7-2 and TRBJ2-1; 9 bases align to TRBD1. Trimming removed 4 bases from V and 5 bases from J; junction bases left unmatched: 6. The CDR3 spans 15 residues. Germline CDR1 and CDR2: SGHTA and FQGNSA. The CDR3 sequence is CASSSTGGRNNEQFF. In DNA, the CDR3 is TGTGCCAGCAGCTCGACAGGGGGTAGGAACAATGAGCAGTTCTTC.

This clonotype was seen a handful of times. This chain uses TRBV20-1 with TRBJ2-3, with D possibly being TRBD2 (5 bases). The germline CDR1 and CDR2 sequences are DFQATT and SNEGSKA (reference sequence). The CDR3 contains 13 residues. Trimming pared 4 bases from V and 5 bases from J, leaving 13 bases between. CDR3 nucleotide sequence: TGCAGTGCTATGGGAGCGGCAGGAGATACGCAGTATTTT. It codes for CSAMGAAGDTQYF.

The chain has TRBV5-1 and TRBJ1-4, with TRBD1 matching 7 bases. The V gene end was trimmed by 0 bases and the J gene end by 4 bases; junction bases not matched to a gene: 6. This CDR3 comprises 16 residues. Germline lookup yields CDR1 SGHRS and CDR2 YFSETQ. CDR3 residues: CASSLVPQGSNEKLFF. CDR3 sequence (DNA): TGCGCCAGCAGCTTGGTCCCACAGGGGAGTAATGAAAAACTGTTTTTT.

CDR3: CASRLAVATGELFF. Here the CDR3 DNA reads TGTGCCAGTCGACTAGCGGTCGCCACCGGGGAGCTGTTTTTT. The rearrangement uses TRBV2 and TRBJ2-2, with 9 bases matching TRBD2. The J segment lost 4 bases and the V segment lost 9 bases, leaving 6 bases of the junction unmatched. The germline V gene encodes CDR1 SNHLY and CDR2 FYNNEI. CDR3 length: 14 amino acids.

The rearrangement links TRBV4-2 to TRBJ2-2; maybe TRBD2 (6 bases). This CDR3 is 18 amino acids long. The germline V gene has CDR1 LGHNA and CDR2 YNFKEQ. Trimming shortened V by 0 bases and J by 2 bases, and 16 bases separated the two germline ends. The CDR3 nucleotides are TGTGCCAGCAGCCAAGATACTTTCCTAGCGACAAACACCGGGGAGCTGTTTTTT. Its translation: CASSQDTFLATNTGELFF.

A note on this clonotype: This sequence may be a read error, since a much larger clone differs from it by one base. The chain employs TRBV10-3 and TRBJ1-2; 7 bases are a match to TRBD1. The germline V gene has CDR1 ENHRY and CDR2 SYGVKD. This CDR3 region has 14 residues. DNA of the CDR3: TGTGCCATCAGTGAGAGGACAGGTTCCTATGGCTGCACCTTC. Residues: CAISERTGSYGCTF.

The chain couples TRBV20-1 to TRBJ2-1; D possibly uses TRBD1 or TRBD2 (6 bases each). This CDR3 has 15 amino acids. Per the germline V gene, CDR1 is DFQATT and CDR2 is SNEGSKA (reference sequence). The V gene lost 5 bases and the J gene lost 0 bases, with 14 bases spanning the gap. The chain's CDR3 is CSAPRGLSSYNEQFF. CDR3 bases: TGCAGTGCTCCCCGGGGGCTGAGCTCCTACAATGAGCAGTTCTTC.

The sample holds a few counts of this clonotype. This chain connects TRBV11-1 to TRBJ2-3, with a tentative D call TRBD2 (6 bases). The CDR3 spans 17 residues. Germline V CDR1 and CDR2: SGHAT, FQDESV (reference sequence). The V end was cut by 6 bases, the J end by 0 bases, with 19 bases between. For the CDR3, the DNA is TGTGCCAGCAGTCCTCTTTACGGGAGTCCTAGCACAGATACGCAGTATTTT. It specifies CASSPLYGSPSTDTQYF.

This clonotype was found a few times. CDR3 sequence: CASSQPLAGGSHEQYF. In DNA form, the CDR3 reads TGTGCCAGCAGCCAACCGCTAGCGGGAGGGTCCCACGAGCAGTACTTC. The chain uses TRBV2 and TRBJ2-7, with TRBD2 identical over 12 bases. Trimming removed 6 bases from V and 5 bases from J; junction bases left unmatched: 11. Germline CDR1 reads SNHLY; CDR2 reads FYNNEI. The CDR3 loop spans 16 amino acids.

In its sample, this clonotype was seen a few times. The rearrangement links TRBV20-1 to TRBJ2-4; 10 nucleotides line up with TRBD2. This CDR3 contains 15 residues. V gave up 5 bases and J gave up 0 bases; unmatched junction bases: 4. From germline, CDR1 is DFQATT and CDR2 SNEGSKA (reference sequence). The CDR3 sequence: CSAPRLAGAKNIQYF. For the CDR3, the DNA is TGCAGTGCTCCTAGACTAGCGGGAGCCAAAAACATTCAGTACTTC.

The rearrangement joins TRBV27 to TRBJ2-7; a possible D gene is TRBD1 (6 bases). From germline, CDR1 is MNHEY and CDR2 SMNVEV (reference sequence). The CDR3 runs to 13 residues. Deletions cut 2 bases from V and 5 bases from J, with 10 bases between. CDR3 sequence (DNA): TGTGCCAGCAGTTTACAGGGGACCCACGAGCAGTACTTC. Translation gives CASSLQGTHEQYF.

This chain links TRBV5-4 with TRBJ1-2, with D possibly TRBD1 on 5 matching bases. From germline, CDR1 is SGHNT and CDR2 YYREEE (reference sequence). V gave up 4 bases and J gave up 8 bases, with 12 bases separating them. This CDR3 has 12 residues. The CDR3 protein is CASSISTEGYTF. CDR3 nucleotides: TGTGCCAGCAGCATCTCGACAGAAGGCTACACCTTC.

V is TRBV11-2 and J is TRBJ1-2; 8 nucleotides align to TRBD1. Germline-derived CDR1 and CDR2 are SGHAT and FQNNGV. This CDR3 contains 13 residues. The CDR3 region is CTSTQQGDYGYTF. The CDR3 bases are TGTACCTCAACCCAACAGGGGGACTATGGCTACACCTTC.